Described below is a single T cell receptor beta chain sequence and its context. This clone's antigen is unknown. Base qualities are not provided; no much larger clone lies one nucleotide away. The CDR3 regions of human TCRbeta chains were subjected to immunosequencing. Turning to the authors' computational methods: TCRs in the repertoires were compared against a reference library of SARS-CoV-2-specific TCRs that had been generated with the MIRA antigen-specificity platform. Breadth meant the fraction of unique TCRs that were SARS-CoV-2-associated, whereas depth meant the fraction of total T cells that were SARS-CoV-2-associated. Each spike-specific TCR was assigned to its reactive spike region and to a CD4 or CD8 class using the MIRA data. Log10-transformed breadth and depth values were compared by one-way ANOVA with Sidak's multiple comparisons tests. Sourced from immuneACCESS, this table was stored by TCRdb with only in-frame sequences that have V and J called. A share of the clones is absent; for the studies checked, an unresolved V gene accounts for under half, and the remainder has no known explanation. The V and J calls and clone size are taken from that table; D and trimming were inferred from the DNA. In all, the sample holds about 120,000 clones, and around 91% of those were seen once. Around 4.5% of the sample is held by the ten biggest clonotypes.

The sample is drawn from a study of T cell responses to AZD1222 COVID-19 vaccine (dated by TCRdb to about 2021). As for the study more broadly: TCR sequencing was performed for 230 to 250 trial participants, of whom about 210 were given two doses of AZD1222 and around 25 were given two doses of MenACWY control vaccine. Trial participants were enrolled into age subgroups of 18-55, 56-69 and 70-plus years, which contained about 150, 27 and 61 TCR-sequenced participants, respectively. Study-wide conclusions, independent of this receptor: After two AZD1222 doses, both the breadth and the depth of spike-specific TCRs were significantly higher than at day 0 and than in MenACWY recipients. In the small 56-69-year group, the increase in depth fell short of significance, most likely because of low power. Most participants were white British and females outnumbered males, and the authors suggested that clonal diversity may have been underestimated. Reportedly, close to half of the unique spike-specific TCRs recognized epitopes lying outside the regions that are mutated in the B.1.351 and B.1.1.7 variants. Conclusions about previously exposed vaccinees are limited, since just 5 to 7 AZD1222 recipients were seropositive for SARS-CoV-2 at baseline. The whole spike protein was spanned by vaccine-associated CD4 TCRs, and dominant responses were seen in regions 160-218 and 743-854. Because no day 14 peak-response samples were available, the repertoires could be characterized only after the peak T cell response.

This specimen's time point label, interpreted: baseline before first vaccination. The treatment or condition tag for this specimen amounts to: meningococcal conjugate vaccine given as trial control. Vaccinee samples came from UK trials COV001 and COV002, including a single-blind randomized controlled phase 2/3 trial of AZD1222 (ChAdOx1 nCoV-19) in healthy adults. Trial participant PBMC samples were collected at day 0 and day 28 after the second dose for TCRbeta chain sequencing. CDR1 and CDR2 are read off the germline V gene as MNHEY and SVGAGI. V drops 10 bases and J drops 9 bases, leaving 16 bases in between. CDR3 length: 12 amino acids, cysteine to phenylalanine. CDR3 DNA is the only sequence kept; it has 36 bases, read in frame from the first base.

The TCR comes from an adult in good health. The sequence is built from TRBV6-5 and TRBJ2-1; perhaps TRBD2 is the D gene, with 7 bases matching. The sequencing used peripheral blood, collected on day 0 of MenACWY control vaccination. The CDR3 sequence is CATSRGPSEQFF. The DNA reads TGTGCCACTTCGCGGGGGCCGAGTGAGCAGTTCTTC.